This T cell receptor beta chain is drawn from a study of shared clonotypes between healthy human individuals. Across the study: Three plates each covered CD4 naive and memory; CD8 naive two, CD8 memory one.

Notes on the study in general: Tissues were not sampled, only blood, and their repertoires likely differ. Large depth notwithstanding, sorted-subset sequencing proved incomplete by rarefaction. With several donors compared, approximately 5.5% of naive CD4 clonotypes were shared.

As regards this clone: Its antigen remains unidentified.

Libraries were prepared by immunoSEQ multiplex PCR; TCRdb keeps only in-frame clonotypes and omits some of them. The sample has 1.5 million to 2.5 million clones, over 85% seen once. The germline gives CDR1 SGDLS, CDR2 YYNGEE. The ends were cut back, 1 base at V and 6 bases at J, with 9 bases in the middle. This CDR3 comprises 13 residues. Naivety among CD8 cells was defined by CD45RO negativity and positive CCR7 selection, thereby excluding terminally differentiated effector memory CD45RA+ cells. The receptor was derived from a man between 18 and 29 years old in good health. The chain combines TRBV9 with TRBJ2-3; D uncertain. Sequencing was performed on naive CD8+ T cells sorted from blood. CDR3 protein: CASSVRPIDTQYF. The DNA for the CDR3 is TGTGCCAGCAGCGTAAGGCCCATCGATACGCAGTATTTT.